This TCR beta chain was recovered during a study of neurological immune-mediated disorders. Study-wide points: There were no CDR3 amino acid sequences shared by expanded clones across subjects, a result suggesting private repertoires in all groups. HTLV-1-associated myelopathy led in TCR clonal expansion, while multiple sclerosis ranked lowest, below healthy controls.

The V segment lost 1 base and the J segment 6 bases; nucleotides outside the gene matches: 7. This CDR3 region has 16 residues. CDR1 and CDR2 from the germline V gene are SGHVS and FNYEAQ. PBMCs stored at -80 C, 2 million in total, were the source of the unsorted libraries. This clonotype was recorded at least ten times. Antigen unknown. It was by 5'RACE with 10-nucleotide random UMIs that the cDNA was made. One entry per CDR3 protein results from TCRdb running MiXCR on the 5' RACE reads. This table holds fewer than 80,000 distinct CDR3 sequences, around 4.7% found once. The sequenced material came from PBMCs. This receptor was obtained from a woman in her forties or fifties with multiple sclerosis. The chain employs TRBV7-6 and TRBJ2-1; 9 bases fit TRBD1. DNA of the CDR3: TGTGCCAGCAGCTTAGGTACCGGGACAGGGCTCAATGAGCAGTTCTTC. It translates to CASSLGTGTGLNEQFF.